One and the same sample provided the 18 T cell receptor beta chains below, sequenced in a study of T cell repertoires in cytomegalovirus infection. A single record per CDR3 protein comes from TCRdb applying MiXCR to the reads. The sample holds about 85,000 distinct CDR3 sequences; about half are singletons and the top ten take approximately 95%. Their cognate antigens are unknown. Sequences were derived from CD8+ T cells from cultured PBMCs, sampled from culture after CMV antigen stimulation. The receptors originated from a human donor in good health (CMV status not recorded). Some clones in this sample may be carry-over from other donors' samples.

The V call is TRBV7-4, the J call TRBJ2-7, with D tentatively TRBD2 (5 bases). Germline CDR1 and CDR2: SGHVT and SQSDAQ. There are 13 residues in the CDR3. The V end lost 8 bases, the J end lost 0 bases, and 11 bases lay between the germline ends. CDR3 sequence (DNA): TGTGCCAGCTTGGACGGGGACTCCTACGAGCAGTACTTC. This gives the protein CASLDGDSYEQYF. Supplemented by reference TRBV7-4 and TRBJ2-7, the full variable domain reads GAGVSQSPRYKVAKRGRDVALRCDSISGHVTLYWYRQTLGQGSEVLTYSQSDAQRDKSGRPSGRFSAERPERSVSTLKIQRTEQGDSAVYLCASLDGDSYEQYFGPGTRLTVT.

The V call is TRBV12-3 or TRBV12-4, the J call TRBJ2-1; D perhaps matches TRBD2 (6 bases). CDR3 length: 13 amino acids. V was clipped by 6 bases and J by 6 bases, with 12 bases between them. CDR3 sequence (DNA): TGTGCCAGCAGGACTAGTATAGGCAATGAGCAGTTCTTC. The encoded protein is CASRTSIGNEQFF.

A few counts support this clonotype. The gene calls are TRBV12-3 or TRBV12-4 and TRBJ2-1; D is perhaps TRBD1 (6 bases). Deletions cut 6 bases from V and 6 bases from J, with 9 bases between. This CDR3 comprises 12 residues. CDR3 DNA sequence: TGTGCCAGCAGCCGGGACACCAATGAGCAGTTCTTC. Protein: CASSRDTNEQFF.

V gene TRBV10-3 combines with J gene TRBJ1-5; 9 bases fit TRBD1. The CDR3 sequence is 17 residues long. Germline CDR1 and CDR2: ENHRY and SYGVKD. After removal of 0 bases from V and 3 bases from J, the junction contained 6 bases not matched to a gene. The CDR3 loop reads CAISESGGQGPNQPQHF. For the CDR3, the DNA is TGTGCCATCAGTGAGTCAGGAGGACAGGGGCCCAATCAGCCCCAGCATTTT.

The sample holds a few counts of this clonotype. The chain couples TRBV7-8 to TRBJ2-3; the match to TRBD2 covers 13 bases. The CDR3 has 15 amino acids. Germline lookup yields CDR1 SGHVS and CDR2 FQNEAQ. The ends lost 4 bases at V and 13 bases at J; junction bases unmatched: 11. As DNA, the CDR3 is TGTGCCAGCAGCTCCCGGACTAGCGGGAGTGAAGCGGAGTATTTT. Translation gives CASSSRTSGSEAEYF.

The rearrangement uses TRBV27 and TRBJ2-7; 8 nucleotides agree with TRBD1. Per the germline V gene, CDR1 is MNHEY and CDR2 is SMNVEV (reference sequence). The J segment lost 5 bases and the V segment lost 5 bases, leaving 5 bases of the junction unmatched. The CDR3 covers 13 residues. The CDR3 DNA sequence: TGTGCCAGCAGTGTGGACAGGGTAGACGAGCAGTACTTC. Amino acids: CASSVDRVDEQYF.

The chain has TRBV6-5 and TRBJ2-7; possibly TRBD1 for D (6 bases). Trimming shortened V by 7 bases and J by 5 bases, and 18 bases separated the two germline ends. The CDR3 extends over 14 amino acids. CDR1 is MNHEY, CDR2 SVGAGI, per germline. The CDR3 nucleotides read TGTGCCAGCACCACAGGGTTCTTCTTGGACGAGCAGTACTTC. It is translated as CASTTGFFLDEQYF.

This clonotype was observed a few times. One junction end disagrees with the germline gene, perhaps due to a read error. This chain connects TRBV11-2 to TRBJ2-7; D ambiguous. The V gene's germline CDR1 is SGHAT and CDR2 FQNNGV. This CDR3 has 14 amino acids. CDR3 bases: TGTGCCAGCAGCCCCGTTCCAACCTCCCACGAGCAGTACTTC. Protein sequence: CASSPVPTSHEQYF.

The V gene is TRBV7-8, the J gene TRBJ1-2; no reliable D call. V was clipped by 1 base and J by 1 base, with 10 bases between them. The CDR3 runs 15 residues. Germline V gives CDR1 SGHVS, CDR2 FQNEAQ. The CDR3 is CASSLGKRVNYGYTF. The CDR3 DNA reads as TGTGCCAGCAGCTTAGGGAAACGGGTTAACTATGGCTACACCTTC.

This clonotype was recorded at least ten times. This chain's CDR3 is CASSEWAGGQNSPLHF. CDR3 bases: TGTGCCAGCAGTGAATGGGCAGGGGGCCAGAATTCACCCCTCCACTTT. The V and J genes are TRBV6-1 and TRBJ1-6, with TRBD1 matching over 8 bases. V lost 2 bases to trimming and J lost 7 bases; unmatched junction nucleotides: 7. The CDR3 is 16 amino acids. Germline V CDR1 and CDR2: MNHNS, SASEGT.

A few counts support this clonotype. The chain couples TRBV12-3 or TRBV12-4 to TRBJ2-1; TRBD1 matches at 7 bases. The V gene end was trimmed by 3 bases and the J gene end by 7 bases; junction bases not matched to a gene: 3. The CDR3 extends over 13 amino acids. For the CDR3, the DNA is TGTGCCAGCAGTTTGGCCAGGGGGAATGAGCAGTTCTTC. Translated: CASSLARGNEQFF.

The rearrangement uses TRBV7-3 and TRBJ2-1; the D call may be TRBD1 or TRBD2 (6 bases each). CDR1 and CDR2 from the germline V gene are SGHTA and FQGTGA. V lost 5 bases to trimming and J lost 5 bases, with 16 bases between them. CDR3 length: 15 amino acids. The CDR3 DNA reads as TGTGCCAGCAGCGCTCTAGGGGGGTTTAACAATGAGCAGTTCTTC. It yields the protein CASSALGGFNNEQFF.

This clonotype was detected only a few times. The chain is built from TRBV28 and TRBJ2-3; 10 positions match TRBD2. V lost 3 bases and J lost 6; bases outside the gene matches: 6. This CDR3 is 15 amino acids long. Germline CDR1 is MDHEN and CDR2 is SYDVKM. CDR3 DNA sequence: TGTGCCAGCAGTTTGGGGCTAGCGGGAGATGATACGCAGTATTTT. Its translation: CASSLGLAGDDTQYF.

Concerning this clonotype: Germline is not matched at one junction end, which may reflect a read error. The chain joins TRBV24-1 to TRBJ1-1, with a possible D match to TRBD1 (5 bases). This CDR3 has 13 residues. Germline CDR1 reads KGHDR; CDR2 reads SFDVKD. CDR3: CATSDPDRPTLHF. In nucleotides, the CDR3 is TGTGCCACCAGTGATCCTGACAGACCCACCCTACACTTT.

The V and J genes are TRBV6-1 and TRBJ2-7, with no clear D. This CDR3 spans 15 amino acids. Trimming left V 2 bases short and J 1 base short, with 12 bases between. Germline V gene sequence: CDR1 MNHNS, CDR2 SASEGT. The CDR3 spells CASSEYELTSYEQYF. The CDR3 region has the DNA TGTGCCAGCAGTGAATATGAGTTGACTTCCTACGAGCAGTACTTC.

V and J are TRBV4-2 and TRBJ2-3; 11 bases align to TRBD2. With 3 bases clipped from V and 2 bases from J, the junction kept 7 bases outside the gene matches. The CDR3 has 17 residues. Germline lookup yields CDR1 LGHNA and CDR2 YNFKEQ. CDR3 amino acids: CASSQALAGEHTDTQYF. DNA for the CDR3: TGTGCCAGCAGCCAGGCACTAGCGGGAGAACACACAGATACGCAGTATTTT.

This chain connects TRBV28 to TRBJ2-7, with 8 bases that match TRBD1. Looked up from germline, CDR1 is MDHEN and CDR2 is SYDVKM. The J segment lost 2 bases and the V segment lost 3 bases, leaving 6 bases of the junction unmatched. The CDR3 totals 15 residues. In DNA, the CDR3 is TGTGCCAGCAGTTTGGCCCGGGACAGGACCTACGAGCAGTACTTC. It yields the protein CASSLARDRTYEQYF.

Notes on this clonotype: An end of the junction differs from the germline gene, which may be a read error. The rearrangement links TRBV5-3 to TRBJ1-2; 9 bases are a match to TRBD1. TRBV5-3 is an ORF; its function is uncertain. This CDR3 has 14 residues. The CDR3 DNA follows: TGTGCCAGCAGCTCGGGGGACAGGGAGTATGGCTACACCTTC. Amino acid sequence: CASSSGDREYGYTF.